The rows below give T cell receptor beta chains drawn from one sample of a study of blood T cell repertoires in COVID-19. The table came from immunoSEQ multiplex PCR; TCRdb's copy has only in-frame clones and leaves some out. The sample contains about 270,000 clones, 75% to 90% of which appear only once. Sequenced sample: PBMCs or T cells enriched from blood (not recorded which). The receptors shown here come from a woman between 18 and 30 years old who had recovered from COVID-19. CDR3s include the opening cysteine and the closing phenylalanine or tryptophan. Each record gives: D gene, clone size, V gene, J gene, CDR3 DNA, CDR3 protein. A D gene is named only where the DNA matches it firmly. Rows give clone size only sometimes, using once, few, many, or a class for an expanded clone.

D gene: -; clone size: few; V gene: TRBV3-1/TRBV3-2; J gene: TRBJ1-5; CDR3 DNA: TGTGCCAGCAGCCAAGATTCTAGCTTATATCAGCCCCAGCATTTT; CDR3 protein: CASSQDSSLYQPQHF
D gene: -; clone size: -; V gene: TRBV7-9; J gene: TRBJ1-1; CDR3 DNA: TGTGCCAGCAGCTTATATCGGGCTGAAGCTTTCTTT; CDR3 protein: CASSLYRAEAFF
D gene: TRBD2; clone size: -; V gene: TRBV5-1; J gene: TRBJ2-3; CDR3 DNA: TGCGCCAGCAGTACTAGCGGGGATAGCACAGATACGCAGTATTTT; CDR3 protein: CASSTSGDSTDTQYF
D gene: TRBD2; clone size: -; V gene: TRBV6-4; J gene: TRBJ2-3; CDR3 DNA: TGTGCCAGCAGTGCTGCGGGGGGGCCAGATACGCAGTATTTT; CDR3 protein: CASSAAGGPDTQYF
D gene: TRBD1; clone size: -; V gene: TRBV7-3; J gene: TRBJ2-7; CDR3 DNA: TGTGCCAGCAGCTTAAGGGGACAGGGATACGAGCAGTACTTC; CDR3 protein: CASSLRGQGYEQYF
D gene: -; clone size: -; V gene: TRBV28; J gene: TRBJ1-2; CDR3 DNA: TGTGCCAGCAGTTTACTCGACAGCAATCTACATGGCTACACCTTC; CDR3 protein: CASSLLDSNLHGYTF
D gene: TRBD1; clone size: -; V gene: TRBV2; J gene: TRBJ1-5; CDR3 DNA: TGTGCCAGCAGACGGGACAGGGGCCTCTCTGGGAACAATCAGCCCCAGCATTTT; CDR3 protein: CASRRDRGLSGNNQPQHF
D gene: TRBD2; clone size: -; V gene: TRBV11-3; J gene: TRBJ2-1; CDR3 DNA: TGTGCCAGCAGCGAGGGACTAGCGGGGGCAGCGTACAATGAGCAGTTCTTC; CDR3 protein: CASSEGLAGAAYNEQFF
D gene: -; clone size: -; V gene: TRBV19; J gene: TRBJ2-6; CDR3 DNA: TGTGCCAGTAGTGTGGGGGGTACTGGGGCCAACGTCCTGACTTTC; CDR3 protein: CASSVGGTGANVLTF
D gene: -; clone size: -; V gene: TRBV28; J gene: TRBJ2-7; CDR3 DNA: TGTGCCTCCCTGGGAGCCTCCGAGCAGTACTTC; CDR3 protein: CASLGASEQYF
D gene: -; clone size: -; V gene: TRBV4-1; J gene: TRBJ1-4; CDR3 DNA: TGCGCCAGCAGCCAAATACAGCTTAATGAAAAACTGTTTTTT; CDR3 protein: CASSQIQLNEKLFF
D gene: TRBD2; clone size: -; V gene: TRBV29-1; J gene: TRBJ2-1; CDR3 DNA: TGCAGCGTTGGGCGACTAGCGGGGGGCCCTATATACAATGAGCAGTTCTTC; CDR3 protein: CSVGRLAGGPIYNEQFF
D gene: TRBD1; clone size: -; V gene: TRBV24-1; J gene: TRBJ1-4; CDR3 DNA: TGTGCCACCAGTGATTATGCAGGGGGGAATGAAAAACTGTTTTTT; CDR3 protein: CATSDYAGGNEKLFF
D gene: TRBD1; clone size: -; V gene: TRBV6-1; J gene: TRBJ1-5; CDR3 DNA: TGTGCCAGCAGTGAATTGCCCCGGACAGGGAATCAGCCCCAGCATTTT; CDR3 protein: CASSELPRTGNQPQHF
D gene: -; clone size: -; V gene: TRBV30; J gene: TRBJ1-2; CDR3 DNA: TGTGCCTGGAGAGAGACGGGGGAGAACACCTTC; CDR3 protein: CAWRETGENTF
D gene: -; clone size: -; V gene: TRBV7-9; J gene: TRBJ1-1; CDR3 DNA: TGTGCCAGCAGCTTAGGAGCGGCGGACCTGAACACTGAAGCTTTCTTT; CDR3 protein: CASSLGAADLNTEAFF
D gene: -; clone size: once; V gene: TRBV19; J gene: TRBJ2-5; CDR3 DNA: TGTGCCATTAGCCGTAATTACCAAGAGACCCAGTACTTC; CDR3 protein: CAISRNYQETQYF
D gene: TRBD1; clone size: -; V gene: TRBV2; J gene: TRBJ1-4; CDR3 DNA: TGTGCCAGCAGCCCGGGACAGTATAATGAAAAACTGTTTTTT; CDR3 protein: CASSPGQYNEKLFF
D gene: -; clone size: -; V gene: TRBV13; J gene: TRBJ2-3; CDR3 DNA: TGTGCCAGCAGCTTATCTCAGGGGAGCACAGATACGCAGTATTTT; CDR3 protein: CASSLSQGSTDTQYF
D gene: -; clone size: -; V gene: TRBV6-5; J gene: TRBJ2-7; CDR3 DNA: TGTGCCAGCAGTTACCAGGCCCGGGGGTTAGAGCAGTACTTC; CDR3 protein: CASSYQARGLEQYF
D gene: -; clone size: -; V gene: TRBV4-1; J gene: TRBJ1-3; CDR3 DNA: TGCGCCAGCAGCCAAAACACAGGGTTCGGAAACACCATATATTTT; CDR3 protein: CASSQNTGFGNTIYF
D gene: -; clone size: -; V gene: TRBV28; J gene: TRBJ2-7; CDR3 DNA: TGTGCCACATGCGGGACCTCTAGAAGCTCCTACGAGCAGTACTTC; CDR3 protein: CATCGTSRSSYEQYF
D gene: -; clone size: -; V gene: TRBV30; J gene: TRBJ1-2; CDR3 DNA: TGTGCCTGGAGTGTAAAGCCGGGGAGGTACGGCTACACCTTC; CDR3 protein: CAWSVKPGRYGYTF
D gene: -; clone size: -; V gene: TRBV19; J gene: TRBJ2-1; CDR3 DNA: TGTGCCAGTAGTAAACTCACGAGCTCCTACAATGAGCAGTTCTTC; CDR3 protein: CASSKLTSSYNEQFF
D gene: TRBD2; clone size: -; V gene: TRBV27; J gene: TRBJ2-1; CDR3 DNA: TGTGCCAGCAGTTTATCGGCGGCACTAGCGGGGCTCAATGAGCAGTTCTTC; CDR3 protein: CASSLSAALAGLNEQFF
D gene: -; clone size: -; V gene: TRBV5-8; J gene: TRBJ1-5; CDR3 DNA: TGTGCCAGCAGCCGAGGGTGGAATAGCAATCAGCCCCAGCATTTT; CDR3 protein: CASSRGWNSNQPQHF
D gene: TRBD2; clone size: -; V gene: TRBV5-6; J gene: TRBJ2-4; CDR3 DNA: TGTGCCAGCAGCTCGGAGAAGCGGGGAATAGCCAAAAACATTCAGTACTTC; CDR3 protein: CASSSEKRGIAKNIQYF
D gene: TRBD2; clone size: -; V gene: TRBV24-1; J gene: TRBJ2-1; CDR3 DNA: TGTGCCACCAGCCCGGGGGGGTGGAATGAGCAGTTCTTC; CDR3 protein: CATSPGGWNEQFF
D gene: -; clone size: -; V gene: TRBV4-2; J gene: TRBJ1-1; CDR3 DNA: TGTGCCAGCAGCCAAGGAGGTAGGCAGTTGAACACTGAAGCTTTCTTT; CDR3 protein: CASSQGGRQLNTEAFF
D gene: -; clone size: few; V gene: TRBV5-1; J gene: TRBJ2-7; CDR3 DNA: TGCGCCAGCAGCCCAGAGGGGGGGACCTACGAGCAGTACTTC; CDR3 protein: CASSPEGGTYEQYF
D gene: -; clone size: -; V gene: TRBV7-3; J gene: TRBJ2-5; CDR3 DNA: TGTGCCAGCAGCTTAAACAGCCAAGAGACCCAGTACTTC; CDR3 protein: CASSLNSQETQYF
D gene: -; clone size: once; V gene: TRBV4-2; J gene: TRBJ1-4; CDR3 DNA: TGTGCCAGCAGCCAAGGTACGGGTGCAACTAATGAAAAACTGTTTTTT; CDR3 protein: CASSQGTGATNEKLFF
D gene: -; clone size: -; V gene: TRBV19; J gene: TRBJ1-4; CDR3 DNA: TGTGCCAGTAAAAGTAGTCGGGGAGGCGAAAAACTGTTTTTT; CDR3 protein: CASKSSRGGEKLFF
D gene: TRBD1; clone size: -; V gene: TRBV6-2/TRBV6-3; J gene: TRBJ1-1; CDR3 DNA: TGTGCCAGCAGCCCCGGGACAGGGGGGATTGTAGCTTTCTTT; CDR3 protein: CASSPGTGGIVAFF
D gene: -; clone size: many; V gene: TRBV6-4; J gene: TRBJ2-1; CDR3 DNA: TGTGCCAGCAGTGACGAGGCGGGGCACTCCTACAATGAGCAGTTCTTC; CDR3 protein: CASSDEAGHSYNEQFF
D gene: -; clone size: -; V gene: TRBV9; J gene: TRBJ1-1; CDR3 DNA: TGTGCCAGCGAAATAGGGGCCCAGGGCACTGAAGCTTTCTTT; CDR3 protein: CASEIGAQGTEAFF
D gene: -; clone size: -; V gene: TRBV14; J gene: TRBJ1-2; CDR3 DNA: TGTGCCAGCAGCCAAGTAAAAGGGGCCGGGCCTCGGGGCTACACCTTC; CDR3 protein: CASSQVKGAGPRGYTF
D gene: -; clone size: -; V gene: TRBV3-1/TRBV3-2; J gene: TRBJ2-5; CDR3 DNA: TGTGCCAGCAGCTCCCAACAGTACCAAGAGACCCAGTACTTC; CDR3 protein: CASSSQQYQETQYF
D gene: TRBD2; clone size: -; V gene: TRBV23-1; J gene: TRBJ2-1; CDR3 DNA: TGCGCCAGCAGTCAATTCGAATCTGGACCCGAGGAGCGGGGGGCCAGGTACAGAGAGCAGTTCTTC; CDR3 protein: CASSQFESGPEERGARYREQFF
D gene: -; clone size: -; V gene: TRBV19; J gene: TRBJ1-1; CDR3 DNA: TGTGCCAGTAGTTTCAGCTGGGGGCTCGGCACTGAAGCTTTCTTT; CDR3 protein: CASSFSWGLGTEAFF
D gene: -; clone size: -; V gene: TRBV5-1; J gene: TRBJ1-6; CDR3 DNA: TGCGCCAGCAGCTTGTTTTTCGGGGGGGACTATAATTCACCCCTCCACTTT; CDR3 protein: CASSLFFGGDYNSPLHF
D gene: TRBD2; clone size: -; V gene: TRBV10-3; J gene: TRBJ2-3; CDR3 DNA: TGTGCCATCAGCTTAACTAGCGGGGGGAACACAGATACGCAGTATTTT; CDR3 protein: CAISLTSGGNTDTQYF
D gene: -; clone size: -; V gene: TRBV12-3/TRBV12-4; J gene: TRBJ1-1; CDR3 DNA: TGTGCCAGCAGTGAGGGATTGAGAACTGAAGCTTTCTTT; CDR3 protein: CASSEGLRTEAFF
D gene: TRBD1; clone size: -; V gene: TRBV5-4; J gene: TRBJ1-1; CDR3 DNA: TGTGCCAGCAGCTTACGACAGGGGGACACTGAAGCTTTCTTT; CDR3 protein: CASSLRQGDTEAFF